Sequencing of this T cell receptor (beta chain) was carried out in a study of human T cells and chemical hapten exposure. The CDR3 is 13 amino acids. Germline CDR1 is SEHNR and CDR2 is FQNEAQ (reference sequence). This clonotype was recorded at least ten times. One end of the junction does not line up with germline, which may come from a read error. The library put unique molecular identifiers onto individual cDNA molecules. From the RACE reads, TCRdb called clonotypes with MiXCR, one entry per CDR3 protein. The repertoire includes 50,000 or so distinct CDR3 sequences, over 9.5% of them detected once, and around 17% sits in the top ten. This sample's time point: patch test 3, about 24 weeks after DPC sensitization. Treatment here: therapeutic diphenylcyclopropenone sensitization with weekly scalp DPC. Those who donated were patients with alopecia, 18 to 70 years of age, and suitable for DPC.

Source: whole blood, taken in connection with sensitization to the hapten diphenylcyclopropenone (DPC). The chain employs TRBV7-9 and TRBJ1-4; weak D call: TRBD1 (5 bases). The TCR sequence derives from a woman in her 40s with alopecia areata. Some clones in this sample may be carry-over from other donors' samples. The CDR3 sequence: CASSSDLTDRGVF. The DNA of the CDR3 is TGTGCCAGCAGCTCCGACCTCACTGACCGGGGGGTTTTT.